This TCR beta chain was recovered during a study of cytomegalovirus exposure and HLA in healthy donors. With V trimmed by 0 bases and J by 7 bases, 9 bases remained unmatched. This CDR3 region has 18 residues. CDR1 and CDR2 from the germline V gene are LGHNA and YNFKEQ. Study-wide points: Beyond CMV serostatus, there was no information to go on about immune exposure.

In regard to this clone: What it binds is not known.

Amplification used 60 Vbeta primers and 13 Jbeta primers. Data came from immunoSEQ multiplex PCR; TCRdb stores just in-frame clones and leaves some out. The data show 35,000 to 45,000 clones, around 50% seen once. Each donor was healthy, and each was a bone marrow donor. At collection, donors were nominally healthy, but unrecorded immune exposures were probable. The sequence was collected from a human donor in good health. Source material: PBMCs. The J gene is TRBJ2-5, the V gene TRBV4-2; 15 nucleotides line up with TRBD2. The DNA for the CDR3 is TGTGCCAGCAGCCAAGATGGGACTAGCGGGGGGCACAAGGGGACCCAGTACTTC. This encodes CASSQDGTSGGHKGTQYF.